This TCR beta chain comes out of a study of control samples from healthy donors and cancer patients. Germline V gene data show CDR1 as MNHNY and CDR2 as SVGAGI (reference sequence). The CDR3 runs 13 residues. The germline V and J ends were trimmed by 2 bases and 3 bases, with 5 bases remaining between them. The table came from immunoSEQ multiplex PCR; TCRdb's copy has only in-frame clones and leaves some out. Here the sample spans about 230,000 clones, over 70% being singletons. The chain links TRBV6-6 to TRBJ1-3; no clear D gene. The specimen was PBMCs. This clonotype originated in a woman aged 55 to 70 with lung cancer. The CDR3 sequence: CASSYGSGNTIYF. CDR3 sequence (DNA): TGTGCCAGCAGTTACGGCAGTGGAAACACCATATATTTT.